The 26 T cell receptor beta chains listed next were all sequenced from one sample in a study of T cell changes during pregnancy in multiple sclerosis (dated by TCRdb to about 2019). The library was produced with the immunoSEQ multiplex PCR assay. TCRdb limited this immuneACCESS table to in-frame rearrangements with V and J called. A share of clones is missing; checked studies link under half to unresolved V genes, and the rest is unexplained. This sample comprises roughly 80,000 clones, roughly 91% of them detected only once. 2.5% to 3% of the sample lies in the top ten. Here the sequenced sample was peripheral blood, taken after pregnancy. These receptor sequences come from a female donor in good health, enrolled as a control in a pregnancy study.

The chain uses TRBV10-3 and TRBJ1-5, with D maybe TRBD1 (6 bases). From germline, CDR1 is ENHRY and CDR2 SYGVKD. With 8 bases removed from V and 10 bases from J, the gap between germline ends came to 12 bases. The CDR3 spans 11 residues. The CDR3 DNA reads TGTGCCATCGGGGCACAGGGACCCCAGCATTTT. Amino acids: CAIGAQGPQHF.

This chain uses TRBV19 with TRBJ2-5; maybe TRBD1 (6 bases). V lost 4 bases and J lost 4, with 13 bases in between. Looked up from germline, CDR1 is LNHDA and CDR2 is SQIVND (reference sequence). The CDR3 spans 14 residues. The CDR3 region has the DNA TGTGCCAGTAGTACACAGGGCGCGCGAGAGACCCAGTACTTC. Protein product: CASSTQGARETQYF.

This chain uses TRBV19 with TRBJ2-7, with 11 bases fitting TRBD1. The J segment lost 2 bases and the V segment lost 4 bases, leaving 4 bases of the junction unmatched. CDR3 length equals 15 residues. Looked up from germline, CDR1 is LNHDA and CDR2 is SQIVND (reference sequence). The CDR3 sequence: CASSRTGQGAYEQYF. The CDR3 DNA is TGTGCCAGTAGTAGGACGGGACAGGGGGCCTACGAGCAGTACTTC.

This sequence joins TRBV6-5 and TRBJ1-4, with D possibly TRBD1 on 5 matching bases. Germline V gives CDR1 MNHEY, CDR2 SVGAGI. Trimming took 6 bases from V and 5 from J, leaving 13 bases between them. This CDR3 comprises 14 residues. Written as DNA, the CDR3 is TGTGCCAGCAGGCCAGGGAGGGTGAATGAAAAACTGTTTTTT. It yields the protein CASRPGRVNEKLFF.

DNA of the CDR3: TGCGCCAGCAGAGATGACATTTACGAGCAGTACTTC. It yields the protein CASRDDIYEQYF. V gene TRBV10-2 combines with J gene TRBJ2-7; D uncertain. The CDR3 length is 12 residues. Germline CDR1 and CDR2: WSHSY and SAAADI. Trimming pared 6 bases from V and 4 bases from J, leaving 10 bases between.

The V call is TRBV25-1, the J call TRBJ2-1; 9 nucleotides match TRBD1. This CDR3 region has 15 residues. CDR1 is MGHDK and CDR2 is SYGVNS in the germline V gene. The V gene end was trimmed by 9 bases and the J gene end by 10 bases; junction bases not matched to a gene: 16. In DNA, the CDR3 is TGTGCCAGTCAAAGGGCCGGGACAGGGTTGGTGGAGCAGTTCTTC. It codes for CASQRAGTGLVEQFF.

V gene TRBV10-3 combines with J gene TRBJ1-4; TRBD1 might be the D (5 bases). CDR1 and CDR2 (germline): ENHRY, SYGVKD. This CDR3 contains 15 residues. Trimming pared 3 bases from V and 6 bases from J, leaving 14 bases between. The CDR3 nucleotides are TGTGCCATCAGTGATCCGGGGGGACGGCATGAAAAACTGTTTTTT. Translating gives CAISDPGGRHEKLFF.

This clone appeared many times. This sequence joins TRBV6-5 and TRBJ1-3; unclear D gene. Between the trimmed V and J ends, which lost 10 bases and 0 bases, there was a span of 13 bases. The CDR3 totals 14 residues. Germline CDR1 MNHEY, CDR2 SVGAGI. The chain's CDR3 is CATSSTYSGNTIYF. The CDR3 bases are TGTGCCACCTCCTCCACCTACTCTGGAAACACCATATATTTT.

The chain couples TRBV6-4 to TRBJ2-3; D is ambiguous. Per germline, CDR1 MRHNA and CDR2 SNTAGT. The V gene lost 2 bases and the J gene lost 2 bases, with 8 bases spanning the gap. The length of the CDR3 is 14 residues. The CDR3, as DNA: TGTGCCAGCAGTGACGGTCAGGACACAGATACGCAGTATTTT. Amino acid sequence: CASSDGQDTDTQYF.

This clone was picked up one time. The rearrangement links TRBV14 to TRBJ2-5; TRBD2 matches at 12 bases. With 3 bases clipped from V and 6 bases from J, the junction kept 8 bases outside the gene matches. The CDR3 has 16 amino acids. CDR1 and CDR2 (germline): SGHDN, FVKESK. For the CDR3, the DNA is TGTGCCAGCAGCCATTCGACTAGCGGGAGAGGAAAGACCCAGTACTTC. Translated, it gives CASSHSTSGRGKTQYF.

V usage is TRBV30 and J usage is TRBJ1-2; D gene ambiguous. This CDR3 has 11 residues. Between the trimmed V and J ends, which lost 2 bases and 7 bases, there was a span of 8 bases. Germline V gene data show CDR1 as GTSNPN and CDR2 as SVGIG (reference sequence). CDR3 sequence reads: CAWSSAGGYTF. Written as DNA, the CDR3 is TGTGCCTGGAGTAGTGCGGGTGGCTACACCTTC.

The J gene is TRBJ2-1, the V gene TRBV7-2, with 7 nucleotides matching TRBD2. The V gene's germline CDR1 is SGHTA and CDR2 FQGNSA. V shed 3 bases and J 7 bases; nucleotides not matched to a gene: 3. The CDR3 is 13 amino acids. The CDR3 is CASSFSSGNEQFF. DNA for the CDR3: TGTGCCAGCAGCTTTTCTAGCGGTAATGAGCAGTTCTTC.

The V call is TRBV28, the J call TRBJ2-3, with D possibly matching TRBD2 (7 bases). V was clipped by 6 bases and J by 5 bases, with 21 bases between them. The CDR3 runs to 16 residues. Germline V lookup: CDR1 MDHEN, CDR2 SYDVKM. The CDR3: CASSILGGGPGDTQYF. The CDR3 DNA sequence: TGTGCCAGCAGCATATTAGGGGGGGGGCCGGGAGATACGCAGTATTTT.

V gene TRBV27 combines with J gene TRBJ1-6; a possible D gene is TRBD1 (5 bases). The ends were cut back, 6 bases at V and 4 bases at J, with 13 bases in the middle. There are 15 residues in the CDR3. Germline CDR1 reads MNHEY; CDR2 reads SMNVEV (reference sequence). The CDR3 here is CASRPGGTYNSPLHF. CDR3 DNA: TGTGCCAGCAGGCCGGGGGGGACTTATAATTCACCCCTCCACTTT.

This chain connects TRBV27 to TRBJ1-2, with 7 bases fitting TRBD1. The V gene's germline CDR1 is MNHEY and CDR2 SMNVEV (reference sequence). Trimming cost V 3 bases and J 0 bases; bases outside gene matches: 7. CDR3 length equals 16 residues. CDR3 in DNA: TGTGCCAGCAGTTTGAGGGGGCAGAAGCCTAACTATGGCTACACCTTC. Protein product: CASSLRGQKPNYGYTF.

The chain is built from TRBV5-5 and TRBJ2-3; tentatively, D is TRBD2 (6 bases). From germline, CDR1 is SGHKS and CDR2 YYEKEE (reference sequence). The V gene lost 4 bases and the J gene lost 3 bases, with 15 bases spanning the gap. This CDR3 spans 15 amino acids. CDR3 in DNA: TGTGCCAGCAGCCCCCCGGGGAGCGGGACAGATACGCAGTATTTT. It translates to CASSPPGSGTDTQYF.

The chain uses TRBV2 and TRBJ1-3; TRBD1 is a possible D gene (5 bases). V was cut by 4 bases and J by 2 bases, with 9 bases left in between. Per the germline V gene, CDR1 is SNHLY and CDR2 is FYNNEI. This CDR3 spans 14 amino acids. As DNA, the CDR3 is TGTGCCAGCAGTGTTAAAGGGGCTGGAAACACCATATATTTT. Protein: CASSVKGAGNTIYF.

The chain couples TRBV19 to TRBJ2-4; D is ambiguous. V lost 4 bases to trimming and J lost 3 bases, with 7 bases between them. Germline CDR1 is LNHDA and CDR2 is SQIVND (reference sequence). The CDR3 loop spans 13 amino acids. The CDR3, as DNA: TGTGCCAGTAGTAGAGGCAGCAAAAACATTCAGTACTTC. Translated, it gives CASSRGSKNIQYF.

J is TRBJ1-5 and V is TRBV7-2; D is unclear. Germline V gene lookup returns CDR1 SGHTA and CDR2 FQGNSA. The CDR3 has 15 amino acids. V lost 8 bases to trimming and J lost 4 bases, with 18 bases between them. The CDR3 DNA follows: TGTGCCAGCGCGGGCGGCTCCTTCACTAATCAGCCCCAGCATTTT. It specifies CASAGGSFTNQPQHF.

This clone was detected once. This chain uses TRBV4-1 with TRBJ2-1; a possible D gene is TRBD1 (6 bases). CDR1 is MGHRA and CDR2 is YSYEKL in the germline V gene. The V end lost 0 bases, the J end lost 10 bases, and 16 bases lay between the germline ends. The CDR3 has 15 residues. As DNA, the CDR3 is TGCGCCAGCAGCCAAGAAGGCTCTTTGAGGGGGGAGCAGTTCTTC. This sequence encodes CASSQEGSLRGEQFF.

The chain links TRBV7-8 to TRBJ2-3; 11 bases fit TRBD2. Per the germline V gene, CDR1 is SGHVS and CDR2 is FQNEAQ. This CDR3 has 16 residues. The junction had 4 bases not matched to a gene; V was cut back by 5 bases and J by 0 bases. CDR3 region: CASSIRTSGSTDTQYF. In DNA, the CDR3 is TGTGCCAGCAGCATCCGGACTAGCGGGAGCACAGATACGCAGTATTTT. Supplemented by reference TRBV7-8 and TRBJ2-3, the full variable domain reads GAGVSQSPRYKVAKRGQDVALRCDPISGHVSLFWYQQALGQGPEFLTYFQNEAQLDKSGLPSDRFFAERPEGSVSTLKIQRTQQEDSAVYLCASSIRTSGSTDTQYFGPGTRLTVL.

The J gene is TRBJ1-2, the V gene TRBV19, with D possibly matching TRBD1 (5 bases). V lost 7 bases, J lost 4 bases, and 22 bases lay in between. Per germline, CDR1 LNHDA and CDR2 SQIVND (reference sequence). The CDR3 length is 16 residues. In DNA, the CDR3 is TGTGCCAGTACCCACCTTCGGAAGGGGATAGGCTATGGCTACACCTTC. Residues: CASTHLRKGIGYGYTF.

The genes are TRBV5-1 and TRBJ2-7; 12 nucleotides line up with TRBD2. With V trimmed by 4 bases and J by 3 bases, 5 bases remained unmatched. There are 15 residues in the CDR3. Germline V lookup: CDR1 SGHRS, CDR2 YFSETQ. The CDR3 protein is CASSPRLAGDYEQYF. The CDR3 DNA reads as TGCGCCAGCAGCCCCCGACTAGCGGGAGACTACGAGCAGTACTTC.

The chain recombines TRBV5-4 with TRBJ1-1, with 7 bases lining up with TRBD1. The CDR3 sequence is 15 residues long. Germline CDR1 reads SGHNT; CDR2 reads YYREEE (reference sequence). V was pared by 0 bases and J by 4 bases, with 6 bases of the junction left unmatched. The CDR3 bases are TGTGCCAGCAGCTTGGTCTCAGGGGGGATCACTGAAGCTTTCTTT. Translated, it gives CASSLVSGGITEAFF.

J is TRBJ1-2 and V is TRBV1; the DNA was not compared with TRBD1, the D call given in the table. TRBV1 is listed as a pseudogene. The CDR3 contains 17 residues. The CDR3 region has the DNA TGCACCAGCAGCCAAGATCGATTGGGTTATAGGGGCTATGGCTACACCTTC. Translation: CTSSQDRLGYRGYGYTF.

The V call is TRBV20-1, the J call TRBJ1-1; maybe TRBD1 (6 bases). The CDR3 runs 11 residues. CDR1 and CDR2 (germline): DFQATT, SNEGSKA (reference sequence). Trimming took off 5 bases at V and 9 bases at J, with 13 bases between the two ends. CDR3 amino acids: CSARDTGQAFF. As DNA, the CDR3 is TGCAGTGCTCGGGACACCGGGCAAGCTTTCTTT.